A single T cell receptor (beta chain) is shown here with its context. This clone has just a few counts. It lacks a known antigen. There are no base qualities to consult, and no much larger clone falls within one base. Inclusive of the bounding cysteine and phenylalanine, the CDR3 is 14 residues long. Here the CDR3 DNA is all that survives: 42 bases in frame from base 1. For this chain, trimming is 8 bases at the V end and 4 bases at the J end, and the number of junction bases without a gene match is 7. According to the germline V gene, CDR1 reads SNHLY and CDR2 reads FYNNEI. This specimen comes from a study of T cell responses to AZD1222 COVID-19 vaccine (dated by TCRdb to the early 2020s). At the level of the whole study: AZD1222 recipients whose second dose came at about 4 weeks and those whose second dose came at about 12 weeks were combined into one group, since spike-specific TCR depth and breadth did not differ between the two schedules. Trial participants were enrolled by age into subgroups of 18-55, 56-69 and 70-plus years, and around 150, 28 and 57 TCR-sequenced participants, respectively, were included in these subgroups. TCR sequencing covered 230 to 250 trial participants: 200 to 210 given two doses of AZD1222 and 26 given two doses of MenACWY control vaccine. Study-wide conclusions, independent of this receptor: After two AZD1222 doses, spike-specific TCR breadth and depth were significantly higher than at day 0 and than in MenACWY recipients. Participants were mostly white British, with more females than males. The authors suggested clonal diversity may have been underestimated. Conclusions about previously exposed vaccinees are limited because only 5 or 6 AZD1222 recipients were SARS-CoV-2 seropositive at baseline. Reportedly, close to half of the unique spike-specific TCRs recognized epitopes lying outside the regions that are mutated in the B.1.351 and B.1.1.7 variants. The vaccine-associated CD4 TCRs covered the entire spike protein, and the dominant responses fell in regions 160-218 and 743-854. In the small 56-69-year group, the increase in depth fell short of significance, most likely because of low power. Because no day 14 peak-response samples were available, repertoires were characterized only after the peak T cell response.

The CDR3 regions of human TCRbeta chains were analyzed by immunosequencing. Processing in the source paper ran as follows. Repertoire TCRs were matched against a reference library of SARS-CoV-2-specific TCRs generated with the MIRA antigen-specificity platform. Breadth was defined as the fraction of unique TCRs that were SARS-CoV-2-associated, and depth was defined as the fraction of total T cells that were SARS-CoV-2-associated. Using the MIRA data, each spike-specific TCR was mapped to the spike region that the TCR reacts to and placed in a CD4 or CD8 class. Log10-transformed breadth and depth values were compared by one-way ANOVA with Sidak's multiple comparisons tests. The table comes from immuneACCESS by way of TCRdb, which keeps in-frame sequences with V and J called. Part of the clones is missing from these tables; in studies checked, under half for an unresolved V gene and the rest for unknown reasons. V, J and clone size were drawn from that table, and D and trimming were deduced from the DNA. The sample table lists about 86,000 clones, approximately 80% of them with a count of one. The top ten constitute under 25% of the sample.

Read against the paper, the sample's time point label means: baseline before first vaccination. Vaccinee samples were obtained from the UK trials COV001 and COV002, which included a single-blind randomized controlled phase 2/3 trial of AZD1222 (ChAdOx1 nCoV-19) in healthy adults. Trial participant PBMC samples were collected at day 0 and day 28 after the second dose for TCRbeta chain sequencing. The receptor's source is an adult in good health. In this chain, TRBV2 is recombined with TRBJ2-7; 11 bases in the junction line up with TRBD1. The material was peripheral blood, obtained on day 0 of AZD1222 vaccination. The CDR3: CASSWGTGGYEQYF. The DNA sequence follows: TGTGCCAGCTCCTGGGGGACAGGGGGTTACGAGCAGTACTTC. The entire variable domain, with the stretches around the CDR3 drawn from the reference TRBV2 and TRBJ2-7 proteins, is EPEVTQTPSHQVTQMGQEVILRCVPISNHLYFYWYRQILGQKVEFLVSFYNNEISEKSEIFDDQFSVERPDGSNFTLKIRSTKLEDSAMYFCASSWGTGGYEQYFGPGTRLTVT.